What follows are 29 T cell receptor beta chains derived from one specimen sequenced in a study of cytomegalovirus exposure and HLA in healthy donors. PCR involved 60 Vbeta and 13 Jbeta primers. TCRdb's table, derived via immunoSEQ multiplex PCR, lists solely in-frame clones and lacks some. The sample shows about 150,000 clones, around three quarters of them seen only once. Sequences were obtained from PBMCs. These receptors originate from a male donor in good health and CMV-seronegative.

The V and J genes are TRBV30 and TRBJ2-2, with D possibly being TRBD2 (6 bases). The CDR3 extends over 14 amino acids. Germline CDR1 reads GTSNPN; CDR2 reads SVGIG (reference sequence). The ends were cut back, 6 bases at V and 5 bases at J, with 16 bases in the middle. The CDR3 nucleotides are TGTGCCTGTCCCCGGGAGCACCTAACCGGGGAGCTGTTTTTT. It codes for CACPREHLTGELFF. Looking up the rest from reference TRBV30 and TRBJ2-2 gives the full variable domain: SQTIHQWPATLVQPVGSPLSLECTVEGTSNPNLYWYRQAAGRGLQLLFYSVGIGQISSEVPQNLSASRPQDRQFILSSKKLLLSDSGFYLCACPREHLTGELFFGEGSRLTVL.

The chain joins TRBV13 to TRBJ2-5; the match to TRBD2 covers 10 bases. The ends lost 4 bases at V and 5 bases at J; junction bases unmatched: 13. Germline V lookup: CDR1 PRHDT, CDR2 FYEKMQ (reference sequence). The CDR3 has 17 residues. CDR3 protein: CASSSGLAVPRAETQYF. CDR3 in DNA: TGTGCCAGCAGCTCCGGACTAGCGGTCCCAAGAGCTGAGACCCAGTACTTC.

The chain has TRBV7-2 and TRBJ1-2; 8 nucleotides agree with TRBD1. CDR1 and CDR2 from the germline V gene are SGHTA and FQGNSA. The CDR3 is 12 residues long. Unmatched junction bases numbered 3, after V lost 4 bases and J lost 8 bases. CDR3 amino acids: CASSWTGSGYTF. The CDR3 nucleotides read TGTGCCAGCAGCTGGACAGGGTCCGGCTACACCTTC.

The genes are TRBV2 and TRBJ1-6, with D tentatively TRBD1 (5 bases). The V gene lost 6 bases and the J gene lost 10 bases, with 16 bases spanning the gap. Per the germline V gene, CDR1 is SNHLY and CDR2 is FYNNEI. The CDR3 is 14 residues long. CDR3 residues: CASSAGFLASPLHF. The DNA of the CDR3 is TGTGCCAGCAGCGCAGGGTTCCTGGCCTCACCCCTCCACTTT. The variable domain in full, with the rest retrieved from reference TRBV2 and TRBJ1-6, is EPEVTQTPSHQVTQMGQEVILRCVPISNHLYFYWYRQILGQKVEFLVSFYNNEISEKSEIFDDQFSVERPDGSNFTLKIRSTKLEDSAMYFCASSAGFLASPLHFGNGTRLTVT.

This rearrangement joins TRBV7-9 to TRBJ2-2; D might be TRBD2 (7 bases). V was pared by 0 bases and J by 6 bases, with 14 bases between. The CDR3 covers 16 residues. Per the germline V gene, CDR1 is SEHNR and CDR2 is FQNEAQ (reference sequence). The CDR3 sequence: CASSLAGRGRPGELFF. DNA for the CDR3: TGTGCCAGCAGCTTAGCCGGGCGGGGGCGGCCCGGGGAGCTGTTTTTT.

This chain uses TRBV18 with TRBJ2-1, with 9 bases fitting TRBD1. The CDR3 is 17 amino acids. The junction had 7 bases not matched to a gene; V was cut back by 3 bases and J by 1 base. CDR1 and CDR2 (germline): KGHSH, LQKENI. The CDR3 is CASSPPGQGGSYNEQFF. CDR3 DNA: TGTGCCAGCTCACCGCCGGGACAGGGAGGATCCTACAATGAGCAGTTCTTC.

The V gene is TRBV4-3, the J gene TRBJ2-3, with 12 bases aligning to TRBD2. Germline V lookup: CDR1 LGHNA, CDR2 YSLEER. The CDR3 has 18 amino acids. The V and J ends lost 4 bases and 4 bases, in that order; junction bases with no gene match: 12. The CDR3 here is CASSPTSGSPPSADTQYF. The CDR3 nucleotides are TGCGCCAGCAGCCCGACTAGCGGGAGTCCCCCCAGTGCAGATACGCAGTATTTT.

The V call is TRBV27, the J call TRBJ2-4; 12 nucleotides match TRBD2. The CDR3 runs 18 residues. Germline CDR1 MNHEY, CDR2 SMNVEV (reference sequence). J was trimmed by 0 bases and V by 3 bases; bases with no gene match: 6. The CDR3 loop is CASSFSSGGAGAKNIQYF. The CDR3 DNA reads TGTGCCAGCAGTTTCTCTAGCGGGGGGGCCGGAGCCAAAAACATTCAGTACTTC.

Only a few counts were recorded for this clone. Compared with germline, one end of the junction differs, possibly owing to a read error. The CDR3 loop is CSSSLASETEAFF. CDR3 nucleotide sequence: TGTTCCAGCAGCTTAGCGTCGGAGACTGAAGCTTTCTTT. The V and J genes are TRBV7-9 and TRBJ1-1, with D unresolved. Per germline, CDR1 SEHNR and CDR2 FQNEAQ (reference sequence). The CDR3 spans 13 residues. The full variable domain, rest sourced from reference TRBV7-9 and TRBJ1-1, is DTGVSQNPRHKITKRGQNVTFRCDPISEHNRLYWYRQTLGQGPEFLTYFQNEAQLEKSRLLSDRFSAERPKGSFSTLEIQRTEQGDSAMYLCSSSLASETEAFFGQGTRLTVV.

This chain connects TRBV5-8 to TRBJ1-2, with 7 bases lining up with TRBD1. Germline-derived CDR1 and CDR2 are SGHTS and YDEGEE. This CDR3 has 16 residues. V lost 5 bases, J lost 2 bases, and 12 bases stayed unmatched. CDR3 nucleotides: TGTGCCAGCAGGACGACAGGGATTTTCCGAAACTATGGCTACACCTTC. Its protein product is CASRTTGIFRNYGYTF.

The CDR3 reads CASSLETDNYGYTF. Here the CDR3 DNA reads TGCGCCAGCAGCTTAGAGACAGATAACTATGGCTACACCTTC. This chain uses TRBV5-1 with TRBJ1-2; tentatively, D is TRBD1 (5 bases). The CDR3 sequence is 14 residues long. Germline assignment: CDR1 SGHRS and CDR2 YFSETQ. Trimming took off 2 bases at V and 1 base at J, with 9 bases between the two ends.

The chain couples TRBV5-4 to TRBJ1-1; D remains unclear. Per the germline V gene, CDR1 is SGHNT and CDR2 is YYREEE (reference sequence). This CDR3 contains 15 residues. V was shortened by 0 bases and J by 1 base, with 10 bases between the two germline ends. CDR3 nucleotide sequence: TGTGCCAGCAGCTTGGGAGGACGGGGGAACACTGAAGCTTTCTTT. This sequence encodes CASSLGGRGNTEAFF. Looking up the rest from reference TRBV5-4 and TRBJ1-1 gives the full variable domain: ETGVTQSPTHLIKTRGQQVTLRCSSQSGHNTVSWYQQALGQGPQFIFQYYREEENGRGNFPPRFSGLQFPNYSSELNVNALELDDSALYLCASSLGGRGNTEAFFGQGTRLTVV.

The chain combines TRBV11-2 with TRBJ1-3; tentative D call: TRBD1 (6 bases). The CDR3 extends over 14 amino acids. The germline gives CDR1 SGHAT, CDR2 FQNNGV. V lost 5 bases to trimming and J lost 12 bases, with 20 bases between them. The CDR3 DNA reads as TGTGCCAGCAGCCCTGATCGGGGGGCGGCGGGCATATATTTT. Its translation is CASSPDRGAAGIYF.

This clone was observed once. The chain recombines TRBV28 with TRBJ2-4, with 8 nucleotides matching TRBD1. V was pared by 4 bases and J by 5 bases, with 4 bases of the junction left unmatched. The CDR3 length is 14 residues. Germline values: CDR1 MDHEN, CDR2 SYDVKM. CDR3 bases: TGTGCCAGCAGTTCACCGGGACAGGAAAACATTCAGTACTTC. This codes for CASSSPGQENIQYF. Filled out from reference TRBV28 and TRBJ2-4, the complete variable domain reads DVKVTQSSRYLVKRTGEKVFLECVQDMDHENMFWYRQDPGLGLRLIYFSYDVKMKEKGDIPEGYSVSREKKERFSLILESASTNQTSMYLCASSSPGQENIQYFGAGTRLSVL.

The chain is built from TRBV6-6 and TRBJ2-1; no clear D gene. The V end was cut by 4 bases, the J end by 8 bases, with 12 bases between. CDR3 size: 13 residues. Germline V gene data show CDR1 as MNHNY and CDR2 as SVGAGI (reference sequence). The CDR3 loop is CASSSQFSDEQFF. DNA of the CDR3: TGTGCCAGCAGTTCCCAATTCAGCGATGAGCAGTTCTTC.

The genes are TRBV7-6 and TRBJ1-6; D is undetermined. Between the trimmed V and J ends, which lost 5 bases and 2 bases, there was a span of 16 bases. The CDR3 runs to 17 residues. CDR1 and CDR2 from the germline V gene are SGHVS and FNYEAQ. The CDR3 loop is CASSERVWRTYNSPLHF. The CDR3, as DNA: TGTGCCAGCAGCGAACGGGTCTGGCGTACCTATAATTCACCCCTCCACTTT. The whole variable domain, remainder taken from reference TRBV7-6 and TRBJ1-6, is GAGVSQSPRYKVTKRGQDVALRCDPISGHVSLYWYRQALGQGPEFLTYFNYEAQQDKSGLPNDRFSAERPEGSISTLTIQRTEQRDSAMYRCASSERVWRTYNSPLHFGNGTRLTVT.

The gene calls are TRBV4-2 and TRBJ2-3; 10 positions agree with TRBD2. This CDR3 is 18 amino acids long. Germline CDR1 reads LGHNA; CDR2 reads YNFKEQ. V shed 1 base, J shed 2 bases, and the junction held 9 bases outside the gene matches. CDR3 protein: CASSQVGGSGGTTDTQYF. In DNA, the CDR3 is TGTGCCAGCAGCCAAGTGGGTGGTAGCGGGGGGACCACAGATACGCAGTATTTT.

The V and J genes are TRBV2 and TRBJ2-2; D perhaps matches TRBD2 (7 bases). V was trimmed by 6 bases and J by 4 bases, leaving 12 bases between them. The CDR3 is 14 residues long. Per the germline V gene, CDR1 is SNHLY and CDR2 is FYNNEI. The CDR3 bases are TGTGCCAGCAGAGGGGGAGGGAGCACCGGGGAGCTGTTTTTT. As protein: CASRGGGSTGELFF.

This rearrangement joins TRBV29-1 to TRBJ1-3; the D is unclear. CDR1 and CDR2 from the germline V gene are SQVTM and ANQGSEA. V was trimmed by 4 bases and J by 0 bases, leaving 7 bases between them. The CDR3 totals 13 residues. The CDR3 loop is CSVVSASGNTIYF. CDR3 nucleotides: TGCAGCGTTGTCAGCGCCTCTGGAAACACCATATATTTT.

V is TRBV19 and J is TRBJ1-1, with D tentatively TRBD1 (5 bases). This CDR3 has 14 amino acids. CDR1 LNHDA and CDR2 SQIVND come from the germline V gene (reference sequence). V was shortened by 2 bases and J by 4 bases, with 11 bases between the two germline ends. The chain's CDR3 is CASSIRGVGTEAFF. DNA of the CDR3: TGTGCCAGTAGTATACGGGGGGTAGGCACTGAAGCTTTCTTT.

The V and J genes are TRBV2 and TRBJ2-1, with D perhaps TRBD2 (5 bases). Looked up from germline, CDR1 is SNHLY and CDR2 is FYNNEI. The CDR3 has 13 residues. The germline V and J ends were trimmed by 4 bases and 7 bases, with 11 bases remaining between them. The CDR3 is CASSVGNVNEQFF. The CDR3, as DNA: TGTGCCAGCAGTGTCGGGAACGTAAATGAGCAGTTCTTC.

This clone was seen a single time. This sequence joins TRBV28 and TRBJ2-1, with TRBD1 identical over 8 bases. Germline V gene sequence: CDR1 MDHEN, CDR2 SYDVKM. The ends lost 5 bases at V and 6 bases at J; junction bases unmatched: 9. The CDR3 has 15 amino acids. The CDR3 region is CASSPTGTGSNEQFF. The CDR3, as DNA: TGTGCCAGCAGTCCAACCGGGACAGGTTCCAATGAGCAGTTCTTC.

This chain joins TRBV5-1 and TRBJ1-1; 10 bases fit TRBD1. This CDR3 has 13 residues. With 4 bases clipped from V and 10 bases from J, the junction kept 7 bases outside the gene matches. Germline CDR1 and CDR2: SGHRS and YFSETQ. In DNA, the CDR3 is TGCGCCAGCAGCCTTGACAGGGGGCCGTTAGCTTTCTTT. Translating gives CASSLDRGPLAFF.

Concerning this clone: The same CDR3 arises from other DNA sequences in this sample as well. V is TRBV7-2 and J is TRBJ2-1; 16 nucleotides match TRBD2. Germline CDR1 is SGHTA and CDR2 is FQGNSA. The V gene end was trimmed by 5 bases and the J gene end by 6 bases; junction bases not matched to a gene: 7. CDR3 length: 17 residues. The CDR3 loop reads CASSPPGLAGGGNEQFF. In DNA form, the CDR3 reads TGTGCCAGCAGCCCTCCGGGACTAGCGGGAGGGGGCAATGAGCAGTTCTTC.

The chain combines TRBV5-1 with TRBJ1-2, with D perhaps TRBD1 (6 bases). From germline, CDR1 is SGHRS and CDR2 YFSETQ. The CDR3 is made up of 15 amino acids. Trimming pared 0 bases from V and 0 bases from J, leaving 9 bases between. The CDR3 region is CASSLASGANYGYTF. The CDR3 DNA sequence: TGCGCCAGCAGCTTGGCTTCAGGGGCTAACTATGGCTACACCTTC.

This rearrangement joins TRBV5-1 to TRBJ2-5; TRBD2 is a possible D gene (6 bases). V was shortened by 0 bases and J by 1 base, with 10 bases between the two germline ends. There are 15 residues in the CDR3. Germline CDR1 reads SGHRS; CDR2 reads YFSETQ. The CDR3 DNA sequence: TGCGCCAGCAGCTTGGGCGGGAATGGCCAAGAGACCCAGTACTTC. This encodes CASSLGGNGQETQYF.

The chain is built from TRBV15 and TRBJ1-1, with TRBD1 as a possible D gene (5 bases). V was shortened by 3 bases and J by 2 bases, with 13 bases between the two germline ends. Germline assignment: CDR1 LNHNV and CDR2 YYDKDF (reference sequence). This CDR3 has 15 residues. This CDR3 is CATSRGLEVNTEAFF. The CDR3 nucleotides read TGTGCCACCAGCAGGGGACTGGAAGTTAACACTGAAGCTTTCTTT.

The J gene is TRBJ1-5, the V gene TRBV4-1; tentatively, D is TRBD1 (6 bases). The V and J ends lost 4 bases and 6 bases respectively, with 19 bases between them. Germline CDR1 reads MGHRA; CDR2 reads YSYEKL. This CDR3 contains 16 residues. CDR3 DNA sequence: TGCGCCAGCAGCCCCCTGACTCAGGTGGGGGCTCAGCCCCAGCATTTT. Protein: CASSPLTQVGAQPQHF.

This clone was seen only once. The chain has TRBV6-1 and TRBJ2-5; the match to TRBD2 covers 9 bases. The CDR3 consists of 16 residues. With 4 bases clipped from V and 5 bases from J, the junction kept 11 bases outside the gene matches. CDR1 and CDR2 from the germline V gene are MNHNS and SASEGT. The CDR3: CASSGVTRGGPETQYF. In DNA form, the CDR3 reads TGTGCCAGCAGTGGGGTGACGCGGGGGGGCCCGGAGACCCAGTACTTC.